This TCR beta chain was observed in a study of T cell repertoires in cytomegalovirus infection. As for the study in general: A matching HLA type, together with CMV infection, was signaled by public TCR beta signatures. Study-wide findings and caveats: Carriers of CMV and the relevant HLA type were discriminated by public TCR beta frequency. Dominant in the ex vivo response were TCR beta clonotypes restricted by HLA-C and specific for CMV.

Germline CDR1 is LGHDT and CDR2 is YNNKEL (reference sequence). The CDR3 is made up of 13 amino acids. V was shortened by 5 bases and J by 7 bases, with 15 bases between the two germline ends. TCRdb analysed the reads with MiXCR anew, one entry per CDR3 protein. The sample holds some 130,000 distinct CDR3 sequences, approximately 9.2% seen once. This clonotype showed up just a few times. Its antigen remains unidentified. The rearrangement joins TRBV3-1 to TRBJ2-7; unclear D gene. The sequencing sample was made of PBMCs. The clonotype was recovered from a human donor in good health (CMV status not recorded). Some clones in this sample may be carry-over from other donors' samples. The CDR3 protein is CASSLRPWSEQYF. The CDR3 coding sequence is TGTGCCAGCAGCTTACGGCCCTGGTCGGAGCAGTACTTC.